The entry below describes one TCR beta chain. The entry originates in a study of blood T cell repertoires in COVID-19. The method was immunoSEQ multiplex PCR; TCRdb's version includes in-frame clones alone and lacks a portion of them. The sample holds 210,000 or so clones, around 84% seen once. Germline V lookup: CDR1 SGHRS, CDR2 YFSETQ. The CDR3 is 16 residues long. Trimming removed 6 bases from V and 4 bases from J, with 19 bases in between. The sequencing sample was made of peripheral blood. The genes are TRBV5-1 and TRBJ1-4; no definite D call. The receptor comes from a human donor in a cohort sampled during active COVID-19. For the CDR3, the DNA is TGCGCCAGCACCTCCCGGGAAATACGGCTTAATGAAAAACTGTTTTTT. It is translated as CASTSREIRLNEKLFF.